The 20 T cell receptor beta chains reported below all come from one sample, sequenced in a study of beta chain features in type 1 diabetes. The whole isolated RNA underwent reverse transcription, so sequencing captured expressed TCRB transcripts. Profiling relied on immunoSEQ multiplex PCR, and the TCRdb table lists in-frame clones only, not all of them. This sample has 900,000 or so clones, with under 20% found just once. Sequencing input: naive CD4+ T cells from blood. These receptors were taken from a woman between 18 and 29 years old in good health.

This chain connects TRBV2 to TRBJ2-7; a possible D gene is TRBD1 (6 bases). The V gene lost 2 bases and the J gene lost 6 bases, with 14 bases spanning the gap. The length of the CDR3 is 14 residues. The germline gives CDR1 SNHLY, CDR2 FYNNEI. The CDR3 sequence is CASSEQGPPGEQYF. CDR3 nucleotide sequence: TGTGCCAGCAGTGAACAGGGGCCACCTGGCGAGCAGTACTTC.

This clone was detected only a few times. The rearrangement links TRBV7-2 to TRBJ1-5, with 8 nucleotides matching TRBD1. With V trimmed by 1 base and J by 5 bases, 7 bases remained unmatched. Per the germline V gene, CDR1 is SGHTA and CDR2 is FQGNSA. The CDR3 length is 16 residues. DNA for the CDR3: TGTGCCAGCAGCTTAGGGGGACAGGCCCGGCATCAGCCCCAGCATTTT. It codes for CASSLGGQARHQPQHF.

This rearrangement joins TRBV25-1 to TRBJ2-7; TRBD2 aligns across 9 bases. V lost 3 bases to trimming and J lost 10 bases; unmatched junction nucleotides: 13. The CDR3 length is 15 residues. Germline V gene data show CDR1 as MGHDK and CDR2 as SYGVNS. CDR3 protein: CASSDSGGAFRGQYF. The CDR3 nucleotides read TGTGCCAGCAGTGATAGCGGGGGCGCGTTTAGAGGACAGTACTTC.

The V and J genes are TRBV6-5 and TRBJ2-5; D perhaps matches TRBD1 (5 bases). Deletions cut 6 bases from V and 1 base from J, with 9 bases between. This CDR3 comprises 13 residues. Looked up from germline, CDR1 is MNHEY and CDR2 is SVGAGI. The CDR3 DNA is TGTGCCAGCAGGGTTGGGGCCCAAGAGACCCAGTACTTC. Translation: CASRVGAQETQYF.

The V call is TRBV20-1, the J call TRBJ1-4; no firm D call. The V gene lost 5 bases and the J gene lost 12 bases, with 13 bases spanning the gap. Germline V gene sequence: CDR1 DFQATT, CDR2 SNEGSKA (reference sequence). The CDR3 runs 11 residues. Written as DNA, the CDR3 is TGCAGTGCTGTGACGTATGGGGAACTGTTTTTT. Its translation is CSAVTYGELFF.

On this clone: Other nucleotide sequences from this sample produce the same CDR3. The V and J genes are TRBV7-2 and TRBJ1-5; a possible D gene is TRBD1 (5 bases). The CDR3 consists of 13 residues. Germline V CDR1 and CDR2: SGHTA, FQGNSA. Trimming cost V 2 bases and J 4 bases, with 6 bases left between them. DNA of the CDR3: TGTGCCAGCAGCTTATCAGGGAATCAGCCCCAGCATTTT. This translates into CASSLSGNQPQHF.

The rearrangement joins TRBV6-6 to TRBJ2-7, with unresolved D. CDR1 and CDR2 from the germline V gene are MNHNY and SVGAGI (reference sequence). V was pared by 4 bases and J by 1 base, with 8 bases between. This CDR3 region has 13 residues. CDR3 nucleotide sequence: TGTGCCAGCAGTTCTCGCCGTTCCTACGAGCAGTACTTC. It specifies CASSSRRSYEQYF.

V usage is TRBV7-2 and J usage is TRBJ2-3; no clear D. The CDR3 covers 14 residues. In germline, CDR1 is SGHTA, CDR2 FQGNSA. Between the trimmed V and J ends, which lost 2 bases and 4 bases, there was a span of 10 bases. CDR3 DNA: TGTGCCAGCAGCTTAATGATTCCCCCAGATACGCAGTATTTT. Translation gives CASSLMIPPDTQYF.

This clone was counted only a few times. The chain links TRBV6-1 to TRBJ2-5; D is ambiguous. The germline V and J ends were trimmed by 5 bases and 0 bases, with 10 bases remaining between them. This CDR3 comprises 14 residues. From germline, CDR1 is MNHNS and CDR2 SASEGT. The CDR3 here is CASSSRMYQETQYF. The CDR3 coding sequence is TGTGCCAGCAGTTCGCGGATGTACCAAGAGACCCAGTACTTC.

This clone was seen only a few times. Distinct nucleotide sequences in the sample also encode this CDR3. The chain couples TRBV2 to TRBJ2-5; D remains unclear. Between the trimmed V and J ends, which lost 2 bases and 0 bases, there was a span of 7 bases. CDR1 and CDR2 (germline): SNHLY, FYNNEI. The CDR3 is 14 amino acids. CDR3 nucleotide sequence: TGTGCCAGCAGTGAAAGTCAGTACCAAGAGACCCAGTACTTC. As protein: CASSESQYQETQYF.

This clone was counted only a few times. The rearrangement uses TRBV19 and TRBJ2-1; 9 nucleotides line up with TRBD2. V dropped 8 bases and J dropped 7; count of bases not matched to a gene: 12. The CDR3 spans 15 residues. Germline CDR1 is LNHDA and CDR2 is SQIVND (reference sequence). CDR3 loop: CASAPSRGRANEQFF. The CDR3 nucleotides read TGTGCCAGTGCTCCGAGTCGCGGGAGGGCTAATGAGCAGTTCTTC.

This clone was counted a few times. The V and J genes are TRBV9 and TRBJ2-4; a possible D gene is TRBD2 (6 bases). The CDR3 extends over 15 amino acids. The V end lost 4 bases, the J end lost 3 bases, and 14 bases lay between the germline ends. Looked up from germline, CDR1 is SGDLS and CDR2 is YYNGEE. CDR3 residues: CASSPHGGYKNIQYF. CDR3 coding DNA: TGTGCCAGCAGCCCCCATGGGGGGTACAAAAACATTCAGTACTTC.

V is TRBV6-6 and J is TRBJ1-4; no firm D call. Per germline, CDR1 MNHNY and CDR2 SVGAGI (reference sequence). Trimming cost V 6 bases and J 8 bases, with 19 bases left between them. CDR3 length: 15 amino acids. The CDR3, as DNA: TGTGCCAGCAGCAGCACGGGCCCAGGCGGAGAAAAACTGTTTTTT. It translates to CASSSTGPGGEKLFF.

CDR3 sequence: CASSRTSWGDTQYF. Here the CDR3 DNA reads TGTGCCAGCAGCCGGACTAGCTGGGGGGATACGCAGTATTTT. This chain connects TRBV14 to TRBJ2-3, with TRBD2 matching over 8 bases. CDR3 size: 14 residues. With V trimmed by 4 bases and J by 6 bases, 6 bases remained unmatched. Germline values: CDR1 SGHDN, CDR2 FVKESK. The whole variable domain, remainder taken from reference TRBV14 and TRBJ2-3, is EAGVTQFPSHSVIEKGQTVTLRCDPISGHDNLYWYRRVMGKEIKFLLHFVKESKQDESGMPNNRFLAERTGGTYSTLKVQPAELEDSGVYFCASSRTSWGDTQYFGPGTRLTVL.

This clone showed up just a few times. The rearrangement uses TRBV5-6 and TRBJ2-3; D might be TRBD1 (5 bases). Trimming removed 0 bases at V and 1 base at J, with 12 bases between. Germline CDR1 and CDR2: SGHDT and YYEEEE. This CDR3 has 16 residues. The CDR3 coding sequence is TGTGCCAGCAGCTTGGGGCCAATGGGGCGCACAGATACGCAGTATTTT. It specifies CASSLGPMGRTDTQYF. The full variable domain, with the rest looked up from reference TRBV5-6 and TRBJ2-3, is DAGVTQSPTHLIKTRGQQVTLRCSPKSGHDTVSWYQQALGQGPQFIFQYYEEEERQRGNFPDRFSGHQFPNYSSELNVNALLLGDSALYLCASSLGPMGRTDTQYFGPGTRLTVL.

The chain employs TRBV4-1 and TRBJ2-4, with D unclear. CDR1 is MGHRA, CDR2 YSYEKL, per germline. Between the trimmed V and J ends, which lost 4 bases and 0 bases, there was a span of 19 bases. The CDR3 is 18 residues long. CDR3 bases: TGCGCCAGCAGCCTCGTGGGCGAAGGGTCGCTAGCCAAAAACATTCAGTACTTC. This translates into CASSLVGEGSLAKNIQYF.

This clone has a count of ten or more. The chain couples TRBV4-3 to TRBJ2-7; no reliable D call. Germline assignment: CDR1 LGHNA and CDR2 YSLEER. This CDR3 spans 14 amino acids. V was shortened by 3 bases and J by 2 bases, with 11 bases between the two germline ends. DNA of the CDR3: TGCGCCAGCAGCCAGGGCGGCCCTGCCTACGAGCAGTACTTC. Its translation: CASSQGGPAYEQYF.

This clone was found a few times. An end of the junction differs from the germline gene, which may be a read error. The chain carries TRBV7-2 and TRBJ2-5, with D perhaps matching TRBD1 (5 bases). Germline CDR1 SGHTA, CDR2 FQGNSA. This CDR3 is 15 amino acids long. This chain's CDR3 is CASRLDSVRAETQYF. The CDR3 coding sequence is TGTGCCAGCAGGTTAGACAGCGTCCGAGCAGAGACCCAGTACTTC.

The CDR3 bases are TGTGCCATCAGTGAAGGGGCTAGCGGACAAGAGACCCAGTACTTC. This gives the protein CAISEGASGQETQYF. V is TRBV10-3 and J is TRBJ2-5; 7 nucleotides match TRBD2. The CDR3 spans 15 residues. After removal of 3 bases from V and 2 bases from J, the junction contained 6 bases not matched to a gene. Germline-derived CDR1 and CDR2 are ENHRY and SYGVKD.

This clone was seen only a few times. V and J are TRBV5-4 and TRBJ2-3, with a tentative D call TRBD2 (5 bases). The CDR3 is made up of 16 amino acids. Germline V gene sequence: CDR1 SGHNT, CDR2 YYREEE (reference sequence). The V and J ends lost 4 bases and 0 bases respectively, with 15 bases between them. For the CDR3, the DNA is TGTGCCAGCAGCAAAAACGGGATAGGGAGCACAGATACGCAGTATTTT. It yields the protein CASSKNGIGSTDTQYF.